This is a list of T cell receptor beta chains from one sample in a study of molecular identifiers for immune sequencing clone quantification. Using its own MiXCR run on the PCR reads, TCRdb lists one record per CDR3 protein. The data show more than 550,000 distinct CDR3 sequences, around 25% seen once. Sequenced input: naive CD8+ T cells from blood, with Jurkat cell RNA spiked in. These receptors all come from a human donor in good health. Some libraries in this study had Jurkat cell RNA spiked in. Each CDR3 is given with its conserved first and last residue. D genes are given only for firm matches. Rows may omit the clone size; those that give it use once, few, many or a size class.

>13|many|TRBV15|TRBJ1-1|.
TGTGCCACCAGTAATAGCCCGGGAGATGAAGCTTTCTTT
CATSNSPGDEAFF
>14|.|TRBV4-1|TRBJ1-2|.
TGCGCCAGCAGCCATGAAAGGATGGTTTCTGGCTACACCTTC
CASSHERMVSGYTF
>16|many|TRBV12-3/TRBV12-4|TRBJ2-3|TRBD2
TGTGCCAGCAGTTTATCTCTAGCGGGGGTGACAGATACGCAGTATTTT
CASSLSLAGVTDTQYF
>15|few|TRBV3-1|TRBJ1-6|.
TGTGCCAGCAGCCAAGAACAGGGATATAATTCACCCCTCCACTTT
CASSQEQGYNSPLHF
>16|many|TRBV6-1|TRBJ1-5|.
TGTGCCAGCAGTGAAGCGGCAGGTTATAGCAATCAGCCCCAGCATTTT
CASSEAAGYSNQPQHF
>13|many|TRBV29-1|TRBJ1-1|TRBD1
TGCAGCGCCCAGGACAGGGGGCATACTGAAGCTTTCTTT
CSAQDRGHTEAFF
>17|many|TRBV4-3|TRBJ1-4|.
TGCGCCAGCAGCCAAGATAGGGCAGTTGCAACTAATGAAAAACTGTTTTTT
CASSQDRAVATNEKLFF
>15|many|TRBV6-2/TRBV6-3|TRBJ2-3|.
TGTGCCAGCAGTTATCAAGAAACTAGCACAGATACGCAGTATTTT
CASSYQETSTDTQYF
>13|few|TRBV7-9|TRBJ1-6|.
TGTGCCACCACCCCTGCGGATAATTCACCCCTCCACTTT
CATTPADNSPLHF
>14|.|TRBV18|TRBJ2-5|TRBD1
TGTGCCAGCTCACCCGCGGACAGGCAAGAGACCCAGTACTTC
CASSPADRQETQYF
>14|.|TRBV6-5|TRBJ2-5|TRBD1
TGTGCCAGCAGGGGGACAGGGGGCGAAGAGACCCAGTACTTC
CASRGTGGEETQYF
>13|.|TRBV7-9|TRBJ1-1|.
TGTGCCACCTGGGGGGGGGGGGAGACTGAAGCTTTCTTT
CATWGGGETEAFF
>14|many|TRBV4-2|TRBJ2-7|.
TGTGCCAGCAGCCAAGAGGAACAGGTCTACGAGCAGTACTTC
CASSQEEQVYEQYF
>15|.|TRBV21-1|TRBJ2-1|.
TGTGCCAGCAGCAAAGTGAGGACTAGCCTGAATGAGCGGTTCTTC
CASSKVRTSLNERFF